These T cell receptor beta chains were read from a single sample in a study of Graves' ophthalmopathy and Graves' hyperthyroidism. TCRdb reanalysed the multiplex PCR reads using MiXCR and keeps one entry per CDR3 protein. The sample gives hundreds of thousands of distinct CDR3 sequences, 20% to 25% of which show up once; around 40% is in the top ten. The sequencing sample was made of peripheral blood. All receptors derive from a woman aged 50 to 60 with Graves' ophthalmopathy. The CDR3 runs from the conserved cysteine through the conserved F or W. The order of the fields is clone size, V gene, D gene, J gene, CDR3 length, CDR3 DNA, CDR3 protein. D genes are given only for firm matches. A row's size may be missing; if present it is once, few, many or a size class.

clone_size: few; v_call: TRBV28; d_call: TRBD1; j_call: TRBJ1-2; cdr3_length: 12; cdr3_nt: TGTGCCAGCAGCAGGGGGACACCTGGCTACACCTTC; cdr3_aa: CASSRGTPGYTF
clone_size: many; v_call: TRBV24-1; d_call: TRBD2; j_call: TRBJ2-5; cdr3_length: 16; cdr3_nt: TGTGCCACCAGTGATTATACTAGCGGAAAACAAGAGACCCAGTACTTC; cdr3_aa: CATSDYTSGKQETQYF
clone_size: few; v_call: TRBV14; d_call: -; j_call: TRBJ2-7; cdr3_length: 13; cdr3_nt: TGTGCCAGCAGTTATGATCGTATGCGGGAGCAGTACTTC; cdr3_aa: CASSYDRMREQYF
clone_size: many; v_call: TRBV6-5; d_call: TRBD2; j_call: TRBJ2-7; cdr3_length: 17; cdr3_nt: TGTGCCAGCAGTTACAGTACGGGACTAGCGGTCTCCTACGAGCAGTACTTC; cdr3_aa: CASSYSTGLAVSYEQYF
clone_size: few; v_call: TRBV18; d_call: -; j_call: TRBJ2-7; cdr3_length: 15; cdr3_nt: TGTGCCAGCTCACCACTACCTGGGACTCCTTACGAGCAGTACTTC; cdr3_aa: CASSPLPGTPYEQYF
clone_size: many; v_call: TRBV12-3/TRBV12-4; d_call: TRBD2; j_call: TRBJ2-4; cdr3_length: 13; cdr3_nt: TGTGCCAGCAGTTTACGCGGGAGTGACATTCAGTACTTC; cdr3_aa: CASSLRGSDIQYF
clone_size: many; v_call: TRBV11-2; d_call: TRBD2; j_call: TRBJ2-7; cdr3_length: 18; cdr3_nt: TGTGCCAGCAGCTTACTTAGACCGCTAGCGGGAGTAGGACGGGAGCAGTACTTC; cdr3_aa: CASSLLRPLAGVGREQYF
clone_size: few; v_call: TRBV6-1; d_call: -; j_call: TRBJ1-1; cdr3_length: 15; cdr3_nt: TGTGCCAGCAGGGCTTGGGACTGGGCGAACGCTGAAGCTTTCTTT; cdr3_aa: CASRAWDWANAEAFF
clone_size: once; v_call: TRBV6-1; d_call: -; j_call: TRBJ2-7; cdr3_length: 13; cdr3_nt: TGTGCCAGCAGACCCGGACAGTCCTACGAGCAGTACTTC; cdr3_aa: CASRPGQSYEQYF
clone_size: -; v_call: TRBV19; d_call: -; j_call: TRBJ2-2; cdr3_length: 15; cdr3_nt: TGTGCCAGCATCACGGTCCTAGGGGGGGCCGGGGAGCTGTTTTTT; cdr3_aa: CASITVLGGAGELFF
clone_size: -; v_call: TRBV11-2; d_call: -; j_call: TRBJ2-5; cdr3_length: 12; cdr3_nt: TGTGCCAGCAGCCCGCGCAAAGAGACCCAGTACTTC; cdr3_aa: CASSPRKETQYF
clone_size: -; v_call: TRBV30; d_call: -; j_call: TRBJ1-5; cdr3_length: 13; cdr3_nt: TGTGCCTGGAGTAGGGAGCTTGGTCAGCCCCAGCATTTT; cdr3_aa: CAWSRELGQPQHF
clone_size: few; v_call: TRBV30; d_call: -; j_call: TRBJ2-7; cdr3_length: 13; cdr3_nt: TGTGCCTGGAGTGTCCCAACAGATTTCGGGCAGTACTTC; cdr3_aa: CAWSVPTDFGQYF
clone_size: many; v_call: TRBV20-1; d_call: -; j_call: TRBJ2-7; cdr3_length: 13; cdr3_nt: TGCAGTGCTAGAGGCGCCGTCTCCTACGAGCAGTACTTC; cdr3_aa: CSARGAVSYEQYF
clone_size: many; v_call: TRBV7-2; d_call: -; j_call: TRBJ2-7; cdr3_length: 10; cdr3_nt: TGTGCCATTGGGACTGACGAGCAGTACTTC; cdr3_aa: CAIGTDEQYF
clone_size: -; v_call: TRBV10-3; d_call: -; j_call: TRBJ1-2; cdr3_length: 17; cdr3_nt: TGTGCCATCCAAGACTGGGGGGGAGATACAGCTAACTATGGCTACACCTTC; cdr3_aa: CAIQDWGGDTANYGYTF
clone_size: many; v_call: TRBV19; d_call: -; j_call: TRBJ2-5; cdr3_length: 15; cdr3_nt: TGTGCCAGTAGTATGTTGGGTTGGGGGCTGGAGACCCAGTACTTC; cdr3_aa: CASSMLGWGLETQYF
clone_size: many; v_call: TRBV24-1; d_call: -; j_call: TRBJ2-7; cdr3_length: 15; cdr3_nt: TGTGCCACCAGATCTAGGGCGACGACAACCTACGAGCAGTACTTC; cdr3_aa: CATRSRATTTYEQYF
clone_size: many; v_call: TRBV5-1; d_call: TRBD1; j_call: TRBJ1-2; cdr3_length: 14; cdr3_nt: TGCGCCAGCTCCGTCCGGGACAGGGACTATGGCTACACCTTC; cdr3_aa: CASSVRDRDYGYTF
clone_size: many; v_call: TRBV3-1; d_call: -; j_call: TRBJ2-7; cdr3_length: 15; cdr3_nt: TGTGCCAGCAGCGCCCGACACCTGAGCTCCTACGAGCAGTACTTC; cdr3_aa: CASSARHLSSYEQYF
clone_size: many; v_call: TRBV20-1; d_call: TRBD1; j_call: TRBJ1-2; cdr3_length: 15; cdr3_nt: TGCAGTGCTAGAGAGACAGGGATTGCCATCTATGGCTACACCTTC; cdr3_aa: CSARETGIAIYGYTF
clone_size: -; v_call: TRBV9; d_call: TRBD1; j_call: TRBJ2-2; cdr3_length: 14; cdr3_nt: TGTGCCAGCACAGGACAGGGGAACACCGGGGAGCTGTTTTTT; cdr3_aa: CASTGQGNTGELFF
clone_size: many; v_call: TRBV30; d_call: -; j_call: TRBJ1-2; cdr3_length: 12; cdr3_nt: TGTGCCTGGGGGCGGAGGGCAGGTGGCTACACCTTC; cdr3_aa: CAWGRRAGGYTF
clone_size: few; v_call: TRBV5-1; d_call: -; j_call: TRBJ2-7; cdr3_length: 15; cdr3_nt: TGCGCCAGCAGCTTGGCCCGGGGCTCCTCCTACGAGCAGTACTTC; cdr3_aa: CASSLARGSSYEQYF
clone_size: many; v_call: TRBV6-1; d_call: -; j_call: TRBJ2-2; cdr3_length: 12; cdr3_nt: TGTGCCAGCAGCTTCTACCGGGGGCAGCTGTTTTTT; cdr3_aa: CASSFYRGQLFF
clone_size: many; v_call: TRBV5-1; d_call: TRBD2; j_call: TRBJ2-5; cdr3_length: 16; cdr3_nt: TGCGCCAGCAGCCCCCTGGAAGCGGGAGGTAAAGAGACCCAGTACTTC; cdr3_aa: CASSPLEAGGKETQYF
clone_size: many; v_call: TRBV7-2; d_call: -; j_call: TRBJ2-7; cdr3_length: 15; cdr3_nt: TGTGCCAGCAGCTTAGCGCGTGAGAGCCTCTACGAGCAGTACTTC; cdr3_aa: CASSLARESLYEQYF
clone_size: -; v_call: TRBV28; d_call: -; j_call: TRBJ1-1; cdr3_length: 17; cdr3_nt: TGTGCCAGCAGTTTATCCCCTGAACAGGGACTTAGAACTGAAGCTTTCTTT; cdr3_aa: CASSLSPEQGLRTEAFF
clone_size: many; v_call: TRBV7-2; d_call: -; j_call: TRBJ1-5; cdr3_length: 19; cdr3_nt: TGTGCCAGCAGCTCCGAGGGGCGAGGGTGGTTGCGAAGCAATCAGCCCCAGCATTTT; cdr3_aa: CASSSEGRGWLRSNQPQHF
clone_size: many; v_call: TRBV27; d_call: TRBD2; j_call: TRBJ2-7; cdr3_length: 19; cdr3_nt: TGTGCCAGCAGTTTAGGATTGGTACTAGCGTTACCCCACTTCTACGAGCAGTACTTC; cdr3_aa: CASSLGLVLALPHFYEQYF
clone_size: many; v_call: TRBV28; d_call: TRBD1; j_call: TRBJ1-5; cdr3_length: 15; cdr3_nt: TGTGCCAGCAGTTATGGGACAGGGTATTTTCAGCCCCAGCATTTT; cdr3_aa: CASSYGTGYFQPQHF
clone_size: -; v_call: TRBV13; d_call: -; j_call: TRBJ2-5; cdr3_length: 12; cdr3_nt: TGTGCCAGCAGCATCCAGCAAGAGACCCAGTACTTC; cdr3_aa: CASSIQQETQYF
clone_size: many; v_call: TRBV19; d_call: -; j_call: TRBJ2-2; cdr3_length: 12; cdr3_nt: TGTGCCAGTAGTCAGAACACCGGGGAGCCGTTTTTT; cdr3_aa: CASSQNTGEPFF
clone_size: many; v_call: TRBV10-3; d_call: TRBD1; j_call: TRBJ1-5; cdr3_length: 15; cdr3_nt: TGTGCCATCATACCTCAGGGGGATAGCAATCAGCCCCAGCATTTT; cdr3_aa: CAIIPQGDSNQPQHF
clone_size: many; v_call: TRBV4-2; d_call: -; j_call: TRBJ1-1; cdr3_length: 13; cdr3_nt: TGTGCCAGCAGCCAAGATAGAAGGACTGAAGCTTTCTTT; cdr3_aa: CASSQDRRTEAFF
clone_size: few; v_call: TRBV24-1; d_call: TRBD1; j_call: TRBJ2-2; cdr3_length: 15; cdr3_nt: TGTGCCACCAGTGATCCGGGACAGGCGGCCGGGGAGCTGTTTTTT; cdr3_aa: CATSDPGQAAGELFF
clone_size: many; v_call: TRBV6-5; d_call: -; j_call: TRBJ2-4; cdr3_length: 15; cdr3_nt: TGTGCCAGCAGTCCAACATGGGGGGTCAAAAACATTCAGTACTTC; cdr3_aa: CASSPTWGVKNIQYF
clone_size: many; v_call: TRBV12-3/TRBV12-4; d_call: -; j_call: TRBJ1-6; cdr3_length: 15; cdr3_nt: TGTGCCAGCAGTTTGGGAGGACAGCTGGGGTCACCCCTCCACTTT; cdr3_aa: CASSLGGQLGSPLHF
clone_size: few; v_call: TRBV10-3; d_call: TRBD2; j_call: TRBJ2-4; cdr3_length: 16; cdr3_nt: TGTGCCACCGGGAGGGGACCTCAAGACTTAAAAAACATTCAGTACTTC; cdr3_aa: CATGRGPQDLKNIQYF
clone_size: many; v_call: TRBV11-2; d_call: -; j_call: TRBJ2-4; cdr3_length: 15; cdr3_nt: TGTGCCAGCAGCTTAGACAGCCTAGCCAAAAACATTCAGTACTTC; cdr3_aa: CASSLDSLAKNIQYF
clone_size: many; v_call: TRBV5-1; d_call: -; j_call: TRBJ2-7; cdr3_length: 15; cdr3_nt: TGCGCCAGCAGCTTCGGGACGGGAGCAGGGTACGAGCAGTACTTC; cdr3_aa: CASSFGTGAGYEQYF
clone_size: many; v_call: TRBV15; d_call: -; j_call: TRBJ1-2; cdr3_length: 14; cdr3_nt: TGTGCCACCAGCAGAGACCACACCGGCTATGGCTACACCTTC; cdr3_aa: CATSRDHTGYGYTF
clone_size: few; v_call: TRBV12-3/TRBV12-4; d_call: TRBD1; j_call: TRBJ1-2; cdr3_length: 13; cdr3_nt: TGTGCCAGCAGCCGACAGGGGTTCAATGGCTACACCTTC; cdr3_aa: CASSRQGFNGYTF
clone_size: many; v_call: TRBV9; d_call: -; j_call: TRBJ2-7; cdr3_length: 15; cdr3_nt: TGTGCCAGCAGCGGAAAAACGGGACCCCTCTACGAGCAGTACTTC; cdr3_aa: CASSGKTGPLYEQYF
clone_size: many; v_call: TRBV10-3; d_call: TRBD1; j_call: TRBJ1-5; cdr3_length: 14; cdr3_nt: TGTGCCATCAGTGCCGGGACAGGGGATCAGCCCCAGCATTTT; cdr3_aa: CAISAGTGDQPQHF
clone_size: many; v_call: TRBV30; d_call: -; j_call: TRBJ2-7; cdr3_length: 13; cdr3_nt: TGTGCCTGGACTGGGTATAACTCCTACGAGCAGTACTTC; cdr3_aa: CAWTGYNSYEQYF
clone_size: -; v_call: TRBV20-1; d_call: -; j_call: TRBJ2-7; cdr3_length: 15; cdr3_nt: TGCAGTGCTAGAGATCTTCGTGGGACCCAATACGAGCAGTACTTC; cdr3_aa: CSARDLRGTQYEQYF
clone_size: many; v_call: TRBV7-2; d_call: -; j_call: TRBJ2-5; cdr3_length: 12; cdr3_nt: TGTGCCAGCAGCACCCCTTGGGAGACCCAGTACTTC; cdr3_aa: CASSTPWETQYF